The T cell receptor (beta chain) under discussion was sequenced for a study of CD8 T cells in ankylosing spondylitis. At least ten counts were recorded for this clonotype. The V gene lost 6 bases and the J gene lost 1 base, with 18 bases spanning the gap. The CDR3 has 17 residues. Using its own MiXCR run on the 5' RACE reads, TCRdb lists one record per CDR3 protein. In the table there are about 150,000 distinct CDR3 sequences, under 35% of which are singletons. The V and J genes are TRBV12-3 or TRBV12-4 and TRBJ1-4; D unresolved. The sequence was obtained from a male donor with ankylosing spondylitis. Sequenced material: synovial fluid, either unsorted or a sorted T cell fraction (not recorded which). DNA of the CDR3: TGTGCCAGCAGCAGACTTGTGCTGGACGGAACTAATGAAAAACTGTTTTTT. Translated: CASSRLVLDGTNEKLFF.